Reported below is one T cell receptor (beta chain). The target antigen is unknown. This table comes from immunoSEQ multiplex PCR, and its TCRdb copy is limited to in-frame clones, with some not included. This table holds about 150,000 clones, around 92% found once. This entry comes from a study of T cell responses to AZD1222 COVID-19 vaccine. General study findings and limits: An increase in Spike-specific TCR breadth and depth was observed after two AZD1222 doses.

Germline values: CDR1 SGHKS, CDR2 YYEKEE (reference sequence). The CDR3 has 13 amino acids. Trimming removed 4 bases at V and 3 bases at J, with 11 bases between. V usage is TRBV5-5 and J usage is TRBJ2-7; D gene uncertain. Sequenced material: peripheral blood, taken on day 0 of AZD1222 vaccination. The clonotype originates from an adult in good health. This CDR3 is CASSPWNSYEQYF. CDR3 DNA: TGTGCCAGCAGCCCTTGGAACAGCTACGAGCAGTACTTC.